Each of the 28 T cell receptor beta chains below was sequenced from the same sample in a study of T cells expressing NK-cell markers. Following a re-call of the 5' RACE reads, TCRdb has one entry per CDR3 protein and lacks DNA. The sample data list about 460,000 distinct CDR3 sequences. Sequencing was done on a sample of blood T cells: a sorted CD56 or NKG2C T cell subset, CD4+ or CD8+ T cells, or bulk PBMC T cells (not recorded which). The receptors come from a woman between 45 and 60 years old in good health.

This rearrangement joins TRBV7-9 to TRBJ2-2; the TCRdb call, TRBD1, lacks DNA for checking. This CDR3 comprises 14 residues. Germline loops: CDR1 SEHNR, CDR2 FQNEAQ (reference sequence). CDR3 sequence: CASSFDRVTGELFF.

CDR3 region: CASSGRDKIGELFF. V and J are TRBV14 and TRBJ2-2; TCRdb indicates TRBD1, and absent DNA this call remains unverified. CDR3 length: 14 residues. In germline, CDR1 is SGHDN, CDR2 FVKESK.

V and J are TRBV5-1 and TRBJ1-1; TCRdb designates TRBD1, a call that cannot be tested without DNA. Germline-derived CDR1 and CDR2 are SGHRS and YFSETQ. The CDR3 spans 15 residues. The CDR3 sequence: CASSLLQARGTEAFF. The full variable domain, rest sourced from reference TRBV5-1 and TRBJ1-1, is KAGVTQTPRYLIKTRGQQVTLSCSPISGHRSVSWYQQTPGQGLQFLFEYFSETQRNKGNFPGRFSGRQFSNSRSEMNVSTLELGDSALYLCASSLLQARGTEAFFGQGTRLTVV.

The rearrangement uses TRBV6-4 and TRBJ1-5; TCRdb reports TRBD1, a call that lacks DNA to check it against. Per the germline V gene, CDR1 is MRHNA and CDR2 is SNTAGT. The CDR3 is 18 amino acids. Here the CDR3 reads CASSDSKLGTGGFQPQHF.

CDR3: CASSYSMFSGTDTQYF. The genes are TRBV6-5 and TRBJ2-3; TCRdb's assignment of TRBD1 cannot be checked, as there is no DNA. This CDR3 has 16 amino acids. CDR1 and CDR2 from the germline V gene are MNHEY and SVGAGI.

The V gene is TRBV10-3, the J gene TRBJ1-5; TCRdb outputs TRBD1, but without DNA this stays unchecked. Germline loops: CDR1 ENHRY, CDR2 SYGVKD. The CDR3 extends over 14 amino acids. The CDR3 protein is CAIRGDSPNQPQHF.

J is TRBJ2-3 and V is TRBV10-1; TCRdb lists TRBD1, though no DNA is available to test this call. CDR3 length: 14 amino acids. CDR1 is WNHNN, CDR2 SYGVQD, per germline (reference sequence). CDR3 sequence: CASSEQGPADTQYF.

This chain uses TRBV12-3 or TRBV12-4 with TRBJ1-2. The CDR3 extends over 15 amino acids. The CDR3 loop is CASSFSTTGRYGYTF.

The CDR3 loop is CASSEYRGGEKLFF. This sequence joins TRBV25-1 and TRBJ1-4. This CDR3 contains 14 residues. The germline V gene has CDR1 MGHDK and CDR2 SYGVNS.

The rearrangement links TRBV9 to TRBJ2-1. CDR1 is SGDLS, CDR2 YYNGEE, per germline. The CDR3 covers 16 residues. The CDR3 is CASSVDGWSSYNEQFF.

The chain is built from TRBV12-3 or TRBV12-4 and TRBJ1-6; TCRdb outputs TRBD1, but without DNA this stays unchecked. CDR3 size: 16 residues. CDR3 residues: CASSLATGTGTSPLHF.

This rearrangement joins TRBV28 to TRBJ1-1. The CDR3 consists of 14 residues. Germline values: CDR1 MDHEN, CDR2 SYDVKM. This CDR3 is CASSFLRANTEAFF.

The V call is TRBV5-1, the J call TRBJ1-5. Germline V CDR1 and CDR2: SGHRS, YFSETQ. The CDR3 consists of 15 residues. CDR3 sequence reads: CASSPGGRADQPQHF.

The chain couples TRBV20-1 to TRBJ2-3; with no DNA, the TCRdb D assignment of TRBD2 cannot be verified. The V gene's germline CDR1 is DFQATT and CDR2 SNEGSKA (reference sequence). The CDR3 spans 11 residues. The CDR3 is CSARGGDTQYF.

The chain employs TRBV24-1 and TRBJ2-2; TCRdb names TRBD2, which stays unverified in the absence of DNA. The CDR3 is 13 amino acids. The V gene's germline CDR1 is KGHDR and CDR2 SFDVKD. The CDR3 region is CATRTSAGGELFF.

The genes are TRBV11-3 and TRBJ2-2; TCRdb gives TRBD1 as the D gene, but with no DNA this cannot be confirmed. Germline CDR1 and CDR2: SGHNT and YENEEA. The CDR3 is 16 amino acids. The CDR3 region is CASSSPNGRITGELFF.

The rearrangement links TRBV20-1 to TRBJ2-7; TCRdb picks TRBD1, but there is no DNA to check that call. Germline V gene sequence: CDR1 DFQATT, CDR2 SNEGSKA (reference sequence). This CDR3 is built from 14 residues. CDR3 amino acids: CSARRAGVPYEQYF.

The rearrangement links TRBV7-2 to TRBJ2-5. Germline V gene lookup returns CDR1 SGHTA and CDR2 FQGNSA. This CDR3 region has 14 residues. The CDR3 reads CASSLGTAGETQYF.

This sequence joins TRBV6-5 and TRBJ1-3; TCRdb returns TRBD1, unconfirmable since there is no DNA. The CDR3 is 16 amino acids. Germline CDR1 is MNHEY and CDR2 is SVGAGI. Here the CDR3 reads CASSYLGTGARNTIYF.

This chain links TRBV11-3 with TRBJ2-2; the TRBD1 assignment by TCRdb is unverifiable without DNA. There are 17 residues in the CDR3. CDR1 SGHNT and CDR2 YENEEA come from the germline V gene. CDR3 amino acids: CASSLASGVSATGELFF. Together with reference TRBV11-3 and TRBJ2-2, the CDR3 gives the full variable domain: EAGVVQSPRYKIIEKKQPVAFWCNPISGHNTLYWYLQNLGQGPELLIRYENEEAVDDSQLPKDRFSAERLKGVDSTLKIQPAELGDSAVYLCASSLASGVSATGELFFGEGSRLTVL.

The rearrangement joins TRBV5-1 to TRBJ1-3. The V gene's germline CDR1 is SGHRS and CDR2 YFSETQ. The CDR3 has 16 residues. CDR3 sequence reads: CASSLAGPSRGNTIYF.

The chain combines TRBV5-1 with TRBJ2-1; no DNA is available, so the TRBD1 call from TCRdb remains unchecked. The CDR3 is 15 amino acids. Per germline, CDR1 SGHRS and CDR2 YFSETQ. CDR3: CASSLGTGEYNEQFF.

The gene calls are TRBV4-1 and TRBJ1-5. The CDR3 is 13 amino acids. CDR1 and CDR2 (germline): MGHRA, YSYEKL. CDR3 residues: CASSQGRNQPQHF.

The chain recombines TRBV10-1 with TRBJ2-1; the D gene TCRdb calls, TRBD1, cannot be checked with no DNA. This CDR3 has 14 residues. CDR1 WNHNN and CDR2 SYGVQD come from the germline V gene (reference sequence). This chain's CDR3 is CASSETPVLGEQFF.

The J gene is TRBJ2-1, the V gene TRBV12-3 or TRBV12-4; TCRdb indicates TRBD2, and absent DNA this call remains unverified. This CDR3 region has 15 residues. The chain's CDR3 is CASISRLAVYNEQFF.

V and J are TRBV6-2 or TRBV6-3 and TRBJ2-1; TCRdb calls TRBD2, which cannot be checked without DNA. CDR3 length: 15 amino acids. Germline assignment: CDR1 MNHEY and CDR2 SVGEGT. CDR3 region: CASTKILAGYNEQFF.

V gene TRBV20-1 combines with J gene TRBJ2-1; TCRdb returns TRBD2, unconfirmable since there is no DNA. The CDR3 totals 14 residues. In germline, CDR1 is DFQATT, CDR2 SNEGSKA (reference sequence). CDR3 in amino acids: CSARGTSGKLGQFF.

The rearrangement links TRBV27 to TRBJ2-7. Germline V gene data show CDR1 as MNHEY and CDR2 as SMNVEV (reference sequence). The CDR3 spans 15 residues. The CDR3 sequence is CASSLIAQGSYEQYF.